A selection of T cell receptor beta chains follows, all from one sample in a study of Ad26.COV2.S vaccination and SARS-CoV-2 variants. Clones were read by immunoSEQ multiplex PCR, and TCRdb kept only the in-frame ones, dropping some. Among about 320,000 clones, around 83% were seen once, and the ten largest hold 1.9%. This sample comprised peripheral blood, obtained in a trial of Ad26.COV2.S vaccine versus placebo. All receptors derive from a person aged 18-65 years who received the Ad26.COV2.S COVID-19 vaccine or a placebo. Each CDR3 is given with its conserved first and last residue. The order of the fields is CDR3 DNA, CDR3 protein, clone size, D gene, V gene, J gene. A D gene is named only where the DNA matches it firmly. Clone size is given for some rows only: seen once, a few or many times, or a class if the clone is expanded.

CDR3nt: TGTGCCAGGAGACAGGGAACGGATCAGCCCCAGCATTTT; CDR3aa: CARRQGTDQPQHF; abundance: -; d_gene: TRBD1; v_gene: TRBV2; j_gene: TRBJ1-5
CDR3nt: TGTGCCAGCAGCCCCCAGGGCAGGGTAATTGACTATGGCTACACCTTC; CDR3aa: CASSPQGRVIDYGYTF; abundance: once; d_gene: -; v_gene: TRBV19; j_gene: TRBJ1-2
CDR3nt: TGTGCCAGCACCCTCGGGGGGAAGAACTATGGCTACACCTTC; CDR3aa: CASTLGGKNYGYTF; abundance: -; d_gene: -; v_gene: TRBV11-2; j_gene: TRBJ1-2
CDR3nt: TGTGCCAGCAGTCTCAGGGTCACGCTGGGCTATGGCTACACCTTC; CDR3aa: CASSLRVTLGYGYTF; abundance: few; d_gene: -; v_gene: TRBV2; j_gene: TRBJ1-2
CDR3nt: TGTGCCAGCAGCTCCCCCGGGGTAAATCAGCCCCAGCATTTT; CDR3aa: CASSSPGVNQPQHF; abundance: few; d_gene: -; v_gene: TRBV6-6; j_gene: TRBJ1-5
CDR3nt: TGTGCCAGCTCACCAGAGGGACAGTCCTACGAGCAGTACTTC; CDR3aa: CASSPEGQSYEQYF; abundance: -; d_gene: TRBD1; v_gene: TRBV18; j_gene: TRBJ2-7
CDR3nt: TGTGCCAGCAGCTTAAGCAGCCTGGGACAAGGAAACACCATATATTTT; CDR3aa: CASSLSSLGQGNTIYF; abundance: few; d_gene: -; v_gene: TRBV7-6; j_gene: TRBJ1-3
CDR3nt: TGTGCCAGCTCACCAGAGAAAGGACTCGCTAACTATGGCTACACCTTC; CDR3aa: CASSPEKGLANYGYTF; abundance: -; d_gene: -; v_gene: TRBV18; j_gene: TRBJ1-2
CDR3nt: TGTGCCAGCAGCTTAGCCGGGACAGGAGATGAAAAACTGTTTTTT; CDR3aa: CASSLAGTGDEKLFF; abundance: once; d_gene: TRBD1; v_gene: TRBV5-4; j_gene: TRBJ1-4
CDR3nt: TGTGCCTGGAGTGTATCAGCGGGGGTGGATACGCAGTATTTT; CDR3aa: CAWSVSAGVDTQYF; abundance: -; d_gene: TRBD2; v_gene: TRBV30; j_gene: TRBJ2-3
CDR3nt: TGTGCCAGTAGTAAACAGGTCCTCGATGATGGCTACACCTTC; CDR3aa: CASSKQVLDDGYTF; abundance: -; d_gene: -; v_gene: TRBV19; j_gene: TRBJ1-2
CDR3nt: TGTGCCAGTGAACCTCGGGCTAATGAAAAACTGTTTTTT; CDR3aa: CASEPRANEKLFF; abundance: -; d_gene: -; v_gene: TRBV19; j_gene: TRBJ1-4
CDR3nt: TGTGCCAGCAGTGAAAGGCACTCTATCTCTGGGGCCAACGTCCTGACTTTC; CDR3aa: CASSERHSISGANVLTF; abundance: -; d_gene: -; v_gene: TRBV2; j_gene: TRBJ2-6
CDR3nt: TGTGCCAGCAGCTTAGAAAGGTCCGAGCAGTACTTC; CDR3aa: CASSLERSEQYF; abundance: -; d_gene: -; v_gene: TRBV11-2; j_gene: TRBJ2-7
CDR3nt: TGTGCCAGCAGCCAGGCGACCACTGAAGCTTTCTTT; CDR3aa: CASSQATTEAFF; abundance: -; d_gene: -; v_gene: TRBV3-1/TRBV3-2; j_gene: TRBJ1-1
CDR3nt: TGTGCCATCAGCGCGCTATCTGGAGCGAACACTGAAGCTTTCTTT; CDR3aa: CAISALSGANTEAFF; abundance: -; d_gene: -; v_gene: TRBV10-3; j_gene: TRBJ1-1
CDR3nt: TGCGCCAGCAGCGAGATAGGCACAGATACGCAGTATTTT; CDR3aa: CASSEIGTDTQYF; abundance: -; d_gene: -; v_gene: TRBV4-3; j_gene: TRBJ2-3
CDR3nt: TGTGCCAGCTCCCCTGAGCTAGACTACGAGCAGTACTTC; CDR3aa: CASSPELDYEQYF; abundance: -; d_gene: -; v_gene: TRBV18; j_gene: TRBJ2-7